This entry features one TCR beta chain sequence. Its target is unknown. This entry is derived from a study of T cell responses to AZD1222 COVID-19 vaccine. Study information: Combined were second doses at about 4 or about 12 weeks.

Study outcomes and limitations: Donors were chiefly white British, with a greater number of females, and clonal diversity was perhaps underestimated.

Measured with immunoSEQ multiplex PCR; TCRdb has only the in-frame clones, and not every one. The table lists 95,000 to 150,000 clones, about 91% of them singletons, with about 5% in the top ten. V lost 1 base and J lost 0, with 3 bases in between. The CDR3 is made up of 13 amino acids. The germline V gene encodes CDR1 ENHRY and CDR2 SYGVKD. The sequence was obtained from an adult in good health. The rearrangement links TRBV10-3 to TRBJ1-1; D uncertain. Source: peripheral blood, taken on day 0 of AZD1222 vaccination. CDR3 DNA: TGTGCCATCAGTGAGTTAATGAACACTGAAGCTTTCTTT. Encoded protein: CAISELMNTEAFF.